The next 14 T cell receptor beta chains were all read from a single sample in a study of shared clonotypes between healthy human individuals (dated by TCRdb to between 2020 and 2021). The library was prepared using the immunoSEQ multiplex PCR assay. In its TCRdb copy, this immuneACCESS table keeps in-frame sequences only and misses some clones. Where compared with another copy, unresolved V genes explain less than half of these, and the others have no known cause. The sample has 2,500,000 or so clones on record, 93% of them singletons. More than 0.35% of the sample goes to the ten largest clones. Specimen: naive CD4+ T cells from PBMCs. The cell subset or site label of this sample denotes: CD45RA+ positively selected. These receptor sequences come from a man younger than 30 in good health. Some clones in this sample may be carry-over from other donors' samples.

Notes on this clone: Other DNA variants within this sample encode the same CDR3. The chain couples TRBV2 to TRBJ2-1; possible D gene TRBD1, 6 bases. CDR1 and CDR2 from the germline V gene are SNHLY and FYNNEI. The length of the CDR3 is 12 residues. V dropped 4 bases and J dropped 7 bases, with 8 bases sitting between them. CDR3 amino acids: CASSGQGNEQFF. CDR3 bases: TGTGCCAGCAGTGGCCAGGGGAATGAGCAGTTCTTC.

This chain joins TRBV19 and TRBJ1-1; D gene uncertain. This CDR3 spans 11 amino acids. Trimming left V 9 bases short and J 2 bases short, with 7 bases between. CDR1 is LNHDA, CDR2 SQIVND, per germline (reference sequence). CDR3 DNA: TGTGCCAGCCGGACCAACACTGAAGCTTTCTTT. It translates to CASRTNTEAFF.

The rearrangement uses TRBV5-6 and TRBJ1-3; D not certain. The V end was cut by 1 base, the J end by 4 bases, with 12 bases between. This CDR3 comprises 15 residues. The germline V gene has CDR1 SGHDT and CDR2 YYEEEE. CDR3 DNA sequence: TGTGCCAGCAGCTTGTTTTTAGGGTCCGGAAACACCATATATTTT. This encodes CASSLFLGSGNTIYF.

This clone has a handful of counts. The chain links TRBV5-8 to TRBJ1-5; possible D gene TRBD1, 6 bases. The germline gives CDR1 SGHTS, CDR2 YDEGEE. The ends were cut back, 4 bases at V and 0 bases at J, with 17 bases in the middle. This CDR3 has 17 amino acids. The CDR3 DNA follows: TGTGCCAGCAGCACATTGGACAGCTTGTATAGCAATCAGCCCCAGCATTTT. Encoded protein: CASSTLDSLYSNQPQHF.

The sample holds a few counts of this clone. This chain links TRBV5-4 with TRBJ1-1; TRBD1 might be the D (5 bases). V shed 2 bases and J shed 2 bases, with 7 bases lying between them. Germline-derived CDR1 and CDR2 are SGHNT and YYREEE (reference sequence). The CDR3 has 13 amino acids. CDR3 coding DNA: TGTGCCAGCAGCTTTGGGGCTAACACTGAAGCTTTCTTT. Translated, it gives CASSFGANTEAFF.

V is TRBV6-4 and J is TRBJ2-1, with 7 bases lining up with TRBD1. V gave up 4 bases and J gave up 5 bases; unmatched junction bases: 11. CDR3 size: 16 residues. CDR1 is MRHNA, CDR2 SNTAGT, per germline. CDR3 DNA: TGTGCCAGCAGTGTGGGGACAGCAACTTTCCACAATGAGCAGTTCTTC. Translated: CASSVGTATFHNEQFF.

This clone was picked up one time. V and J are TRBV27 and TRBJ1-4; D is ambiguous. The V gene lost 8 bases and the J gene lost 5 bases, with 18 bases spanning the gap. Germline loops: CDR1 MNHEY, CDR2 SMNVEV (reference sequence). The length of the CDR3 is 15 residues. The CDR3 is CASRVGFSENEKLFF. The DNA of the CDR3 is TGTGCCAGCCGGGTAGGGTTTTCGGAAAATGAAAAACTGTTTTTT.

To note about this clone: Other DNA sequences in this specimen translate into the identical CDR3. The V call is TRBV5-1, the J call TRBJ1-5, with D unclear. V was shortened by 0 bases and J by 6 bases, with 7 bases between the two germline ends. Germline CDR1 SGHRS, CDR2 YFSETQ. CDR3 length: 13 residues. The CDR3, as DNA: TGCGCCAGCAGCTTGGAAGGAGTTCAGCCCCAGCATTTT. Its protein is CASSLEGVQPQHF.

J is TRBJ2-3 and V is TRBV2; D might be TRBD1 or TRBD2, each matching 5 bases. Germline values: CDR1 SNHLY, CDR2 FYNNEI. Trimming removed 10 bases at V and 4 bases at J, with 18 bases between. The CDR3 is 14 residues long. CDR3: CATKGTTRSDTQYF. In nucleotides, the CDR3 is TGTGCCACTAAAGGGACCACACGTTCAGATACGCAGTATTTT.

On this clone: The sample contains more than one DNA sequence encoding this CDR3. The chain joins TRBV9 to TRBJ2-2, with 8 bases matching TRBD1. The J segment lost 6 bases and the V segment lost 0 bases, leaving 4 bases of the junction unmatched. Germline assignment: CDR1 SGDLS and CDR2 YYNGEE. This CDR3 contains 15 residues. CDR3 nucleotides: TGTGCCAGCAGCGTAGTACAGGGGGGCGCCGGGGAGCTGTTTTTT. The encoded protein is CASSVVQGGAGELFF.

For this clone: Different DNA sequences within this sample yield the same CDR3. J is TRBJ2-3 and V is TRBV5-1, with D unclear. Germline values: CDR1 SGHRS, CDR2 YFSETQ. The CDR3 has 13 amino acids. V lost 2 bases and J lost 4, with 8 bases in between. The CDR3: CASSLVGSDTQYF. The CDR3 bases are TGCGCCAGCAGCTTAGTTGGTTCAGATACGCAGTATTTT.

The chain is built from TRBV27 and TRBJ1-2, with D hard to call. Germline CDR1 reads MNHEY; CDR2 reads SMNVEV (reference sequence). The CDR3 totals 13 residues. Trimming pared 0 bases from V and 6 bases from J, leaving 8 bases between. CDR3 nucleotides: TGTGCCAGCAGTTTATCTGGGGTAGATGGCTACACCTTC. This codes for CASSLSGVDGYTF.

This chain uses TRBV6-5 with TRBJ1-1, with 8 nucleotides matching TRBD1. The V gene's germline CDR1 is MNHEY and CDR2 SVGAGI. V lost 2 bases and J lost 4; bases outside the gene matches: 3. CDR3 length: 14 amino acids. The CDR3 DNA reads as TGTGCCAGCAGTTACCAGGGGGCGCGCACTGAAGCTTTCTTT. Translation: CASSYQGARTEAFF.

V and J are TRBV11-2 and TRBJ2-7, with 7 bases that match TRBD2. The CDR3 consists of 16 residues. Trimming removed 5 bases from V and 0 bases from J; junction bases left unmatched: 10. Germline loops: CDR1 SGHAT, CDR2 FQNNGV. Written as DNA, the CDR3 is TGTGCCAGCAGCCATCAGACTAGCCCTACCTCCTACGAGCAGTACTTC. The encoded protein is CASSHQTSPTSYEQYF.